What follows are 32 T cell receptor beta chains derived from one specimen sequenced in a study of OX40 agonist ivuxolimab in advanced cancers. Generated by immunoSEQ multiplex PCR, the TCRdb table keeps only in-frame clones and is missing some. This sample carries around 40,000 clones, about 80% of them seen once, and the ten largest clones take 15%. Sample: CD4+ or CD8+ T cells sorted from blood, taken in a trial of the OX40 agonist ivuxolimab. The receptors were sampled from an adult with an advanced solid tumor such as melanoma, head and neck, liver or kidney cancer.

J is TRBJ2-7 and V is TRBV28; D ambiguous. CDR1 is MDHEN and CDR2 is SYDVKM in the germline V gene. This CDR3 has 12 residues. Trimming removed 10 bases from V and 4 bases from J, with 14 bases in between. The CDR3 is CATSRSRYEQYF. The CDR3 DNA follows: TGTGCCACCTCCCGGAGCCGGTACGAGCAGTACTTC.

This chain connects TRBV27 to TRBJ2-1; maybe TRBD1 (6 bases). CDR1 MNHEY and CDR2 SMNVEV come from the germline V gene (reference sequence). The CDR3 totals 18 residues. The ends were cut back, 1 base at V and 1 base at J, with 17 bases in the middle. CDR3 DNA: TGTGCCAGCAGTTTATATCCCTCCAGGGGTAGGTCCTACAATGAGCAGTTCTTC. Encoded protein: CASSLYPSRGRSYNEQFF.

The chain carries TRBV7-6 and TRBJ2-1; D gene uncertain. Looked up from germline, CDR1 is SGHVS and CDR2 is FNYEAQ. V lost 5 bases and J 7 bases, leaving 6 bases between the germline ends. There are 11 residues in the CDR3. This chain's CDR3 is CASSLLNEQFF. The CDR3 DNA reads TGTGCCAGCAGCCTATTGAATGAGCAGTTCTTC.

The CDR3 here is CASSPPGEGYTF. CDR3 nucleotides: TGTGCCAGCTCACCCCCCGGAGAGGGCTACACCTTC. The chain links TRBV18 to TRBJ1-2; D unresolved. The V gene's germline CDR1 is KGHSH and CDR2 LQKENI. The CDR3 covers 12 residues. Trimming stripped 3 bases from V and 8 bases from J, with 10 bases between. The full variable domain, completed using reference TRBV18 and TRBJ1-2, is NAGVMQNPRHLVRRRGQEARLRCSPMKGHSHVYWYRQLPEEGLKFMVYLQKENIIDESGMPKERFSAEFPKEGPSILRIQQVVRGDSAAYFCASSPPGEGYTFGSGTRLTVV.

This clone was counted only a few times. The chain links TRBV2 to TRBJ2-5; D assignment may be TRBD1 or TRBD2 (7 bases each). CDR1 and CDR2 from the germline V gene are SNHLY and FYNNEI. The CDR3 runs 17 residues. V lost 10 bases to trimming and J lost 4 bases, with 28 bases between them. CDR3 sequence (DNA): TGTGCCACAGGGGGGGCGGGGAGCCTCCGATCGATAGAGACCCAGTACTTC. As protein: CATGGAGSLRSIETQYF.

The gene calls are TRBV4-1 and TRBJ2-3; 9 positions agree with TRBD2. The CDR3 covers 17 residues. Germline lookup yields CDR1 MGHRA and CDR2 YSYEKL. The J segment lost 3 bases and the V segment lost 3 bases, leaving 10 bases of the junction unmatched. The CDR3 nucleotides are TGCGCCAGCAGCCATCCCTTAGCGGGAGAGGTAACAGATACGCAGTATTTT. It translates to CASSHPLAGEVTDTQYF.

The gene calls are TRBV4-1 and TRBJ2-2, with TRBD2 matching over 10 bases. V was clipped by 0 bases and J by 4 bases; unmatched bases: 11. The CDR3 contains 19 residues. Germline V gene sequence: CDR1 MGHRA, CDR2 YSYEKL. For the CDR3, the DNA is TGCGCCAGCAGCCAAGATATAACAGGAGCGGGAGGGATCACCGGGGAGCTGTTTTTT. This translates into CASSQDITGAGGITGELFF.

The CDR3 sequence is CASSHPSTHTAETQYF. Here the CDR3 DNA reads TGCGCCAGCAGCCACCCCTCGACCCATACGGCAGAGACCCAGTACTTC. The chain links TRBV4-1 to TRBJ2-5, with D unresolved. CDR3 length: 16 amino acids. Germline values: CDR1 MGHRA, CDR2 YSYEKL. Trimming took 3 bases from V and 4 from J, leaving 18 bases between them.

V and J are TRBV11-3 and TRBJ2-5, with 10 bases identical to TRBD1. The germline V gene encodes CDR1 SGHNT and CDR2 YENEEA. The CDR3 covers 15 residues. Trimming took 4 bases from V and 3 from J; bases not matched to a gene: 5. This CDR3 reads CASSSSGTGEETQYF. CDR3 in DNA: TGTGCCAGCAGCTCTTCCGGGACAGGGGAAGAGACCCAGTACTTC.

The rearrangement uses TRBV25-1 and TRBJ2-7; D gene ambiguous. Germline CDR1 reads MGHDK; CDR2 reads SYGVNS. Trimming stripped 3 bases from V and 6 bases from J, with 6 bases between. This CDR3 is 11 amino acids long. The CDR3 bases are TGTGCCAGCAGTGATAGGTTCGAGCAGTACTTC. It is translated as CASSDRFEQYF.

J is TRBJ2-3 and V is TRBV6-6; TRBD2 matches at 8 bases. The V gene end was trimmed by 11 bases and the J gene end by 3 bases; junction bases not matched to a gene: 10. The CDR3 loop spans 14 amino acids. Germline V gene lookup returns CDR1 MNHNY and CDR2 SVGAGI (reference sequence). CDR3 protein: CAGSLAGRTDTQYF. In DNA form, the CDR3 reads TGTGCCGGGAGTCTAGCGGGTAGAACAGATACGCAGTATTTT.

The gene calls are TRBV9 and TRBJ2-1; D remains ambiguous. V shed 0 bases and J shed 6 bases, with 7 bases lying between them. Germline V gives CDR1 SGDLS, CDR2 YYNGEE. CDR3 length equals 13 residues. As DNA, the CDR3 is TGTGCCAGCAGCGTAGCTACTCCCAATGAGCAGTTCTTC. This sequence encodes CASSVATPNEQFF.

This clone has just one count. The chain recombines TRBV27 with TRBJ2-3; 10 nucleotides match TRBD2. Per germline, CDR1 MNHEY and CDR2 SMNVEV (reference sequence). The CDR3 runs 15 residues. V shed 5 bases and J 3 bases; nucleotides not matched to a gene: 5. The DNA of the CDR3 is TGTGCCAGCAGTGCAGCGGGAGGGCCGACAGATACGCAGTATTTT. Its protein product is CASSAAGGPTDTQYF.

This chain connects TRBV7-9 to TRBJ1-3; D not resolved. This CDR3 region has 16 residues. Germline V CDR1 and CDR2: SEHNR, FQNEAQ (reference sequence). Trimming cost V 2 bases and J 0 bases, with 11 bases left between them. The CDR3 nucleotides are TGTGCCAGCAGCTTAACGGCAGGAGGCTCTGGAAACACCATATATTTT. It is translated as CASSLTAGGSGNTIYF.

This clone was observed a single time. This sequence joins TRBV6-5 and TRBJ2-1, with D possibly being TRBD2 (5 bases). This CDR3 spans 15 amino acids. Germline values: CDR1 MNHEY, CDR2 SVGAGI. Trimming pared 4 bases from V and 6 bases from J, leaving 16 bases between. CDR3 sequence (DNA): TGTGCCAGCAGTTTAGGACCTGCGGCGGGCAATGAGCAGTTCTTC. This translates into CASSLGPAAGNEQFF.

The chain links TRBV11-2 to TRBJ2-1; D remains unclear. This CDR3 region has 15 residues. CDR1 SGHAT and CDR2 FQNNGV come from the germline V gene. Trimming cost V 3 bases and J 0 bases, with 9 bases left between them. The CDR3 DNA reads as TGTGCCAGCAGCTTTTACGGGTCCTCCTACAATGAGCAGTTCTTC. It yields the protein CASSFYGSSYNEQFF.

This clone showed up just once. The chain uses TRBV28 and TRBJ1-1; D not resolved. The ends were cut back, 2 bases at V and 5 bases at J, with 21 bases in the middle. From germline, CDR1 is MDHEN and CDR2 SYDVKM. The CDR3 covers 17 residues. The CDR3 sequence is CASSLPGLRRDRTEAFF. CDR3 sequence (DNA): TGTGCCAGCAGTTTACCAGGCCTCCGTCGTGATAGGACTGAAGCTTTCTTT.

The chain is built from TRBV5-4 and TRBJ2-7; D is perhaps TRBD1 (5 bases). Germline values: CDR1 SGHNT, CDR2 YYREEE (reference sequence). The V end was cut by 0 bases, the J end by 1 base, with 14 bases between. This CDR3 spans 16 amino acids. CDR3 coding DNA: TGTGCCAGCAGCTTGGGGGGCCCATCCTCTTCCTACGAGCAGTACTTC. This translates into CASSLGGPSSSYEQYF.

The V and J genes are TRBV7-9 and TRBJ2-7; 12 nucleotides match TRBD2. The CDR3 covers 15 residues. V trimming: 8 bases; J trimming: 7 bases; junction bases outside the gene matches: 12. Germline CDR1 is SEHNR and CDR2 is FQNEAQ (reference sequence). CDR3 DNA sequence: TGTGCCAGCGGAAAGACTAGCGGGAGTATGGATGAGCAGTACTTC. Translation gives CASGKTSGSMDEQYF.

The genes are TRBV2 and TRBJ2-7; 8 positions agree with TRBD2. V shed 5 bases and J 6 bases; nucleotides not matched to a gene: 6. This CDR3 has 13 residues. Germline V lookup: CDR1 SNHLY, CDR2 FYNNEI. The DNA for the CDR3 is TGTGCCAGCAGTAAGAGCGGGAGTACCGAGCAGTACTTC. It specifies CASSKSGSTEQYF.

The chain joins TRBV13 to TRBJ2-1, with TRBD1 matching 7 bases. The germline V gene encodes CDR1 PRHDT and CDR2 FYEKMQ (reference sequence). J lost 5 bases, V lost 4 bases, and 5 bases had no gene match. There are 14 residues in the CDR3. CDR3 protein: CASSSRDSNNEQFF. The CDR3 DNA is TGTGCCAGCAGCTCCCGGGACAGTAACAATGAGCAGTTCTTC.

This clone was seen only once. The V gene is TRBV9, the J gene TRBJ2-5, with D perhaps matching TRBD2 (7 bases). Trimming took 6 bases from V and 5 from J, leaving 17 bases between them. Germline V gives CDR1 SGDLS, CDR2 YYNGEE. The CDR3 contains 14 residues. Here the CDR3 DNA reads TGTGCCAGCAATGGCGGGGGCCCACCGGAGACCCAGTACTTC. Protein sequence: CASNGGGPPETQYF.

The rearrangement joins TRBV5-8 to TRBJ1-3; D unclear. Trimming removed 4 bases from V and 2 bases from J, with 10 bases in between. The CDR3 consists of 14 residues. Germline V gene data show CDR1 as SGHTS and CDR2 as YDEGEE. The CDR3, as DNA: TGTGCCAGCAGCCTCCGGAGGACTGGAAACACCATATATTTT. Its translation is CASSLRRTGNTIYF. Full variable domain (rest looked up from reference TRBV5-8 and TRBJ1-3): EAGVTQSPTHLIKTRGQQATLRCSPISGHTSVYWYQQALGLGLQFLLWYDEGEERNRGNFPPRFSGRQFPNYSSELNVNALELEDSALYLCASSLRRTGNTIYFGEGSWLTVV.

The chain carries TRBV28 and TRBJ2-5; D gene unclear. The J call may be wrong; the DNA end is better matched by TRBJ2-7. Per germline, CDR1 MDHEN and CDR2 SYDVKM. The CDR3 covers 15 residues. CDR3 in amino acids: CASSSTWRNANEQYF. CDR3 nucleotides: TGTGCCAGCAGTTCGACATGGCGCAATGCGAACGAGCAGTACTTC.

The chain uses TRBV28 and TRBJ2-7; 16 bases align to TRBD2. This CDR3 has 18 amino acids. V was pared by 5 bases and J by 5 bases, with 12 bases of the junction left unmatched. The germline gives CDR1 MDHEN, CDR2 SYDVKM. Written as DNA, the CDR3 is TGTGCCAGCAGTAGTGGGACTAGCGGGAGGGATTTTGGCGACGAGCAGTACTTC. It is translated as CASSSGTSGRDFGDEQYF.

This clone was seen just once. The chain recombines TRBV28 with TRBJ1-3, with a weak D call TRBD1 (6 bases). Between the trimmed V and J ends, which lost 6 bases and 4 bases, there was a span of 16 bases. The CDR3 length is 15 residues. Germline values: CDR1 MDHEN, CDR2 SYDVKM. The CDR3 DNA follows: TGTGCCAGCAGCGACAGGTCCTCCCTCGGAAACACCATATATTTT. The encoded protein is CASSDRSSLGNTIYF.

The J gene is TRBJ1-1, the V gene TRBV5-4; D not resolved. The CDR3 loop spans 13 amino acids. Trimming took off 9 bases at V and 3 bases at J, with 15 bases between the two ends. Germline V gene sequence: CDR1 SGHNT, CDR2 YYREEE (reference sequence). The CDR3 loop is CATHRVGDTEAFF. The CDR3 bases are TGTGCCACCCACCGTGTTGGGGACACTGAAGCTTTCTTT.

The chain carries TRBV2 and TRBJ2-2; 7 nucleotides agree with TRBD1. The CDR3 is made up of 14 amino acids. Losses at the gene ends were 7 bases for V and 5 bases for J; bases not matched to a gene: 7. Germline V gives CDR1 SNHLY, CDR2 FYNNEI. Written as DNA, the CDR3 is TGTGCCAGCACCGAGACAGGGCGAACCGGGGAGCTGTTTTTT. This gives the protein CASTETGRTGELFF.

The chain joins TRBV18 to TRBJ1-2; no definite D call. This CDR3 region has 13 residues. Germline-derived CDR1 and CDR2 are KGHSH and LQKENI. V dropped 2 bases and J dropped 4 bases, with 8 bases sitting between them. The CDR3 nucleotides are TGTGCCAGCTCACCAGATCGTACCTATGGCTACACCTTC. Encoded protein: CASSPDRTYGYTF.

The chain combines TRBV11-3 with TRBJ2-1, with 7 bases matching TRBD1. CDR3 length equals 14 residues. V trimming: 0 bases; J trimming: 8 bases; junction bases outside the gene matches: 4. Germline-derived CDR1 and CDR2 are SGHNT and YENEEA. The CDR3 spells CASSLDQGVYEQFF. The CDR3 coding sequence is TGTGCCAGCAGCTTAGATCAGGGGGTCTATGAGCAGTTCTTC.

DNA of the CDR3: TGTGCCAGCAGTTTATCCCAGGACACTGAAGCTTTCTTT. It codes for CASSLSQDTEAFF. This chain links TRBV27 with TRBJ1-1, with D hard to call. Trimming left V 0 bases short and J 3 bases short, with 5 bases between. This CDR3 contains 13 residues. Germline-derived CDR1 and CDR2 are MNHEY and SMNVEV (reference sequence).

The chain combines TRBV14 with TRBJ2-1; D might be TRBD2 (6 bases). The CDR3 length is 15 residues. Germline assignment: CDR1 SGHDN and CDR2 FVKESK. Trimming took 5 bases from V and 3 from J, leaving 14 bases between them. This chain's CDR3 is CASSLLAVHYNEQFF. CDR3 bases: TGTGCCAGCAGCTTGTTAGCGGTTCACTACAATGAGCAGTTCTTC.